Sequencing of this T cell receptor beta chain was carried out in a study of shared T cell receptors in the human thymus. This CDR3 contains 14 residues. The V gene's germline CDR1 is MDHEN and CDR2 SYDVKM. V lost 3 bases and J 7 bases, leaving 16 bases between the germline ends. TCRdb's table, derived via immunoSEQ multiplex PCR, lists solely in-frame clones and lacks some. This sample yields hundreds of thousands of clones, of which approximately 90% are seen a single time; approximately 0.01% belongs to the top ten. The same sample was also studied in work on human thymus T cells. As reported in that work: Serving as donors were healthy Finnish infants, each of whom was having open corrective surgery for congenital heart defects. Thymus specimens were resections from corrective heart surgery. Thymic and blood repertoires seemed to favor certain V and J genes. Highly overlapping thymic repertoires among unrelated individuals were reported in related research.

The specimen sequenced was thymocytes. The clonotype comes from a boy in the first two years of life with a congenital heart defect. The chain has TRBV28 and TRBJ2-7, with a possible D match to TRBD1 (6 bases). The CDR3 protein is CASSFPGAGEEQYF. In DNA, the CDR3 is TGTGCCAGCAGTTTCCCCGGGGCAGGGGAAGAGCAGTACTTC.